This T cell receptor (beta chain) originates from a study of post-analysis software for immune sequencing data. V was clipped by 7 bases and J by 1 base, with 3 bases between them. This CDR3 has 11 residues. To note about this clonotype: What it binds is unknown. Being one base from a much bigger clone, this may be a read error.

Study-wide results and limits: The study found TRBV5-6, TRBV5-1 and TRBV20-1 among five TRBV segments more frequent in patients than controls.

Included in the TCR beta cDNA libraries were unique molecular identifiers. TCRdb used MiXCR to reprocess the PCR reads, holding one entry per CDR3 protein. The data show a few hundred thousand distinct CDR3 sequences, approximately 38% seen once. The clonotype originates from a girl aged 10-17 years with multiple sclerosis. Material: blood. The J gene is TRBJ2-3, the V gene TRBV12-3 or TRBV12-4; no definite D call. The CDR3 here is CASTRTDTQYF. CDR3 nucleotide sequence: TGTGCCAGCACTCGCACAGATACGCAGTATTTT.